The 25 T cell receptor beta chains presented below share a single source sample, sequenced in a study of T cell responses to AZD1222 COVID-19 vaccine. TCRdb keeps only in-frame clones here, not all; method: immunoSEQ multiplex PCR. The sample shows 120,000 to 150,000 clones, approximately 89% of them seen only once. The sample here was peripheral blood, taken on day 0 of AZD1222 vaccination. The receptors come from an adult in good health.

J is TRBJ1-1 and V is TRBV2, with D tentatively TRBD1 (5 bases). V was cut by 6 bases and J by 1 base, with 12 bases left in between. The CDR3 length is 14 residues. The germline V gene has CDR1 SNHLY and CDR2 FYNNEI. CDR3 DNA: TGTGCCAGCAGCTGGGGTGGGGGGAACACTGAAGCTTTCTTT. Protein sequence: CASSWGGGNTEAFF.

This clone has only a few counts. The CDR3 DNA sequence: TGTGCCAGCAGCTTCAAGGGGGGCAACACCGGGGAGCTGTTTTTT. This encodes CASSFKGGNTGELFF. The V and J genes are TRBV7-6 and TRBJ2-2; D is perhaps TRBD1 or TRBD2 (6 bases each). Germline-derived CDR1 and CDR2 are SGHVS and FNYEAQ. This CDR3 spans 15 amino acids. Trimming stripped 3 bases from V and 2 bases from J, with 10 bases between.

The V gene is TRBV9, the J gene TRBJ2-7, with D perhaps being TRBD1 or TRBD2 (5 bases each). Germline V gene lookup returns CDR1 SGDLS and CDR2 YYNGEE. Trimming removed 4 bases at V and 3 bases at J, with 11 bases between. The CDR3 runs 13 residues. Here the CDR3 DNA reads TGTGCCAGCAGCCGGGACCCCCTCTACGAGCAGTACTTC. The encoded protein is CASSRDPLYEQYF.

V and J are TRBV29-1 and TRBJ1-2; no definite D call. The germline CDR1 and CDR2 sequences are SQVTM and ANQGSEA. This CDR3 has 13 amino acids. The V gene lost 2 bases and the J gene lost 6 bases, with 13 bases spanning the gap. The CDR3 reads CSVELINWDGYTF. DNA for the CDR3: TGCAGCGTTGAACTGATCAACTGGGATGGCTACACCTTC.

This sequence joins TRBV28 and TRBJ1-2, with no clear D. Between the trimmed V and J ends, which lost 6 bases and 8 bases, there was a span of 22 bases. This CDR3 has 15 residues. The germline CDR1 and CDR2 sequences are MDHEN and SYDVKM. DNA for the CDR3: TGTGCCAGCAGATCCGGCAGGCTACTAACTATGGGCTACACCTTC. As protein: CASRSGRLLTMGYTF.

This clone was counted a single time. The chain employs TRBV9 and TRBJ1-1; possible D gene TRBD1, 5 bases. CDR3 length: 15 amino acids. CDR1 and CDR2 (germline): SGDLS, YYNGEE. Trimming took 0 bases from V and 4 from J, leaving 13 bases between them. DNA for the CDR3: TGTGCCAGCAGCGTAGCTGGAGTCCAGGGCACTGAAGCTTTCTTT. It yields the protein CASSVAGVQGTEAFF. The full variable domain, completed using reference TRBV9 and TRBJ1-1, is DSGVTQTPKHLITATGQRVTLRCSPRSGDLSVYWYQQSLDQGLQFLIQYYNGEERAKGNILERFSAQQFPDLHSELNLSSLELGDSALYFCASSVAGVQGTEAFFGQGTRLTVV.

The chain is built from TRBV18 and TRBJ1-1; perhaps TRBD1 as D (5 bases). The V end lost 3 bases, the J end lost 0 bases, and 14 bases lay between the germline ends. CDR1 is KGHSH, CDR2 LQKENI, per germline. There are 16 residues in the CDR3. The CDR3 protein is CASSPQPSGLNTEAFF. In nucleotides, the CDR3 is TGTGCCAGCTCACCTCAACCGTCAGGGTTGAACACTGAAGCTTTCTTT.

This clone was seen at least ten times. The chain joins TRBV12-5 to TRBJ2-5, with TRBD1 identical over 8 bases. Germline V gives CDR1 LGHNT, CDR2 FRNRAP. This CDR3 region has 14 residues. V gave up 9 bases and J gave up 1 base; unmatched junction bases: 7. The CDR3 DNA sequence: TGTGCTAGCCAGAGGGACAGGCCCCAAGAGACCCAGTACTTC. Protein sequence: CASQRDRPQETQYF.

About this clone itself: One end of the junction is discordant with germline, which a read error may explain. The chain couples TRBV4-3 to TRBJ1-1, with D perhaps matching TRBD1 (5 bases). The CDR3 has 15 amino acids. CDR1 and CDR2 from the germline V gene are LGHNA and YSLEER. CDR3 bases: TGCGCCAGCAGCCAAGAATCAGCAGGGAACCCTGAAGCTTTCTTT. Translation gives CASSQESAGNPEAFF.

The chain links TRBV12-5 to TRBJ1-2; no firm D call. Germline V gene lookup returns CDR1 LGHNT and CDR2 FRNRAP. This CDR3 is 15 amino acids long. Deletions cut 1 base from V and 4 bases from J, with 13 bases between. CDR3 in amino acids: CASGLATGRSYGYTF. The DNA of the CDR3 is TGTGCTAGTGGTTTGGCGACCGGACGGAGCTATGGCTACACCTTC.

The chain couples TRBV28 to TRBJ1-2; possible D gene TRBD1, 6 bases. Germline values: CDR1 MDHEN, CDR2 SYDVKM. V was pared by 4 bases and J by 5 bases, with 8 bases between. CDR3 length: 12 residues. The CDR3 loop reads CASSYRAYGYTF. The CDR3 DNA follows: TGTGCCAGCAGTTACAGGGCATATGGCTACACCTTC.

The chain combines TRBV11-3 with TRBJ2-1; the match to TRBD2 covers 13 bases. The CDR3 runs 17 residues. CDR1 and CDR2 (germline): SGHNT, YENEEA. V dropped 0 bases and J dropped 5; count of bases not matched to a gene: 4. The CDR3 DNA is TGTGCCAGCAGCTTAGATCAGGGACTAGCGGGGAACAATGAGCAGTTCTTC. Encoded protein: CASSLDQGLAGNNEQFF.

The J gene is TRBJ2-7, the V gene TRBV18; 8 bases line up with TRBD1. CDR3 length: 16 residues. Germline CDR1 reads KGHSH; CDR2 reads LQKENI. The trim removed 3 bases at V and 1 base at J, leaving 8 bases unmatched. The CDR3 DNA sequence: TGTGCCAGCTCACCCGGGACAGGAGCATTATCCTACGAGCAGTACTTC. It specifies CASSPGTGALSYEQYF. The complete variable domain, with remaining parts taken from reference TRBV18 and TRBJ2-7, reads NAGVMQNPRHLVRRRGQEARLRCSPMKGHSHVYWYRQLPEEGLKFMVYLQKENIIDESGMPKERFSAEFPKEGPSILRIQQVVRGDSAAYFCASSPGTGALSYEQYFGPGTRLTVT.

The chain uses TRBV6-2 or TRBV6-3 and TRBJ1-1; the match to TRBD1 covers 9 bases. V lost 5 bases and J lost 1; bases outside the gene matches: 8. CDR3 length equals 16 residues. Looked up from germline, CDR1 is MNHEY and CDR2 is SVGEGT. The CDR3 DNA sequence: TGTGCCAGCAGTGAGAGACCGGGACAGGGGAACACTGAAGCTTTCTTT. It is translated as CASSERPGQGNTEAFF.

The genes are TRBV12-2 and TRBJ2-7; TRBD1 is the table's D call, not checked against the DNA. TRBV12-2 is reported as a pseudogene. This CDR3 is built from 15 residues. DNA of the CDR3: TGTGCAAGTCGCCTAGAGGGGGCGACGTACCAATCGCAGTACTTC. Protein sequence: CASRLEGATYQSQYF.

This chain links TRBV7-2 with TRBJ1-1; a weak D match, TRBD1 (5 bases). V was trimmed by 1 base and J by 5 bases, leaving 8 bases between them. Germline V gene lookup returns CDR1 SGHTA and CDR2 FQGNSA. The CDR3 loop spans 13 amino acids. CDR3 amino acids: CASSLEKGTEAFF. CDR3 sequence (DNA): TGTGCCAGCAGCTTAGAGAAGGGGACTGAAGCTTTCTTT.

This clone is a singleton in its sample. The J gene is TRBJ1-6, the V gene TRBV7-2, with D perhaps TRBD1 (5 bases). This CDR3 region has 13 residues. V gave up 5 bases and J gave up 16 bases, with 18 bases separating them. Germline V gene lookup returns CDR1 SGHTA and CDR2 FQGNSA. CDR3 residues: CASSPGMGLSLHF. DNA for the CDR3: TGTGCCAGCAGCCCAGGCATGGGGCTATCACTCCACTTT.

On this clone itself: Other DNA sequences in the same sample also yield this CDR3. The V gene is TRBV7-9, the J gene TRBJ2-7; 11 bases are shared with TRBD2. This CDR3 is built from 14 residues. The junction had 3 bases not matched to a gene; V was cut back by 3 bases and J by 5 bases. Looked up from germline, CDR1 is SEHNR and CDR2 is FQNEAQ (reference sequence). The CDR3 here is CASSFSGGADEQYF. The CDR3 DNA reads as TGTGCCAGCAGCTTTAGCGGGGGGGCGGACGAGCAGTACTTC.

This chain joins TRBV5-1 and TRBJ2-7; D not resolved. This CDR3 is built from 15 residues. Looked up from germline, CDR1 is SGHRS and CDR2 is YFSETQ. The ends were cut back, 0 bases at V and 3 bases at J, with 13 bases in the middle. Written as DNA, the CDR3 is TGCGCCAGCAGCTTGGATGTGGGCGCCTACTACGAGCAGTACTTC. The encoded protein is CASSLDVGAYYEQYF.

This sequence joins TRBV18 and TRBJ1-3; no clear D. This CDR3 is 13 amino acids long. Per germline, CDR1 KGHSH and CDR2 LQKENI. The ends were cut back, 3 bases at V and 4 bases at J, with 7 bases in the middle. The CDR3 DNA sequence: TGTGCCAGCTCACCGGATAAGGGAAACACCATATATTTT. Protein product: CASSPDKGNTIYF.

The chain joins TRBV11-3 to TRBJ2-3; the D gene is possibly TRBD1 (8 bases). The germline V and J ends were trimmed by 5 bases and 2 bases, with 17 bases remaining between them. CDR1 and CDR2 from the germline V gene are SGHNT and YENEEA. This CDR3 spans 16 amino acids. The CDR3 here is CASSAAGQVTTDTQYF. The CDR3 bases are TGTGCCAGCAGCGCAGCGGGACAGGTGACCACAGATACGCAGTATTTT.

The J gene is TRBJ1-3, the V gene TRBV11-2; weak D call: TRBD1 (5 bases). The CDR3 sequence is 16 residues long. From germline, CDR1 is SGHAT and CDR2 FQNNGV. Trimming left V 6 bases short and J 0 bases short, with 15 bases between. The CDR3 region is CASRPIEGYSGNTIYF. The DNA for the CDR3 is TGTGCCAGCAGACCTATAGAGGGGTACTCTGGAAACACCATATATTTT. Looking up the rest from reference TRBV11-2 and TRBJ1-3 gives the full variable domain: EAGVAQSPRYKIIEKRQSVAFWCNPISGHATLYWYQQILGQGPKLLIQFQNNGVVDDSQLPKDRFSAERLKGVDSTLKIQPAKLEDSAVYLCASRPIEGYSGNTIYFGEGSWLTVV.

This chain joins TRBV3-1 (or the pseudogene TRBV3-2) and TRBJ1-2; the D gene is possibly TRBD1 (5 bases). V was pared by 3 bases and J by 8 bases, with 13 bases between. Germline V gene lookup returns CDR1 LGHDT and CDR2 YNNKEL (reference sequence). This CDR3 is 13 amino acids long. CDR3 DNA: TGTGCCAGCAGCCAGGGCCAGGGCCAGGGCTACACCTTC. Translation gives CASSQGQGQGYTF.

DNA for the CDR3: TGTGCCACCAGTGGTACCAGGGGTCAAGCTAACTATGGCTACACCTTC. It yields the protein CATSGTRGQANYGYTF. This chain connects TRBV24-1 to TRBJ1-2; possible D gene TRBD1, 6 bases. The CDR3 runs to 16 residues. The germline gives CDR1 KGHDR, CDR2 SFDVKD. With 5 bases removed from V and 0 bases from J, the gap between germline ends came to 15 bases.

The rearrangement joins TRBV6-5 to TRBJ1-5, with 7 bases identical to TRBD1. The germline V gene encodes CDR1 MNHEY and CDR2 SVGAGI. The junction had 6 bases not matched to a gene; V was cut back by 5 bases and J by 2 bases. The CDR3 runs to 15 residues. CDR3 protein: CASSQDRRGNQPQHF. DNA of the CDR3: TGTGCCAGCAGTCAGGACAGGAGGGGCAATCAGCCCCAGCATTTT.